This passage covers 24 T cell receptor beta chains from one sample sequenced in a study of blood T cell repertoires in COVID-19. Profiling relied on immunoSEQ multiplex PCR, and the TCRdb table lists in-frame clones only, not all of them. The table has more than 250,000 clones, 80% to 90% seen once. Source material: peripheral blood. Receptors originate from a man over 45 with active or convalescent COVID-19.

The chain links TRBV6-6 to TRBJ1-6, with TRBD1 identical over 8 bases. Germline CDR1 MNHNY, CDR2 SVGAGI (reference sequence). V shed 6 bases and J 11 bases; nucleotides not matched to a gene: 12. This CDR3 has 15 amino acids. The CDR3 DNA follows: TGTGCCAGCAGCCCAGCGGACAGGGCTAGTGCACCCCTCCACTTT. Its protein product is CASSPADRASAPLHF.

The chain employs TRBV4-1 and TRBJ1-1; 8 bases match TRBD1. Germline CDR1 is MGHRA and CDR2 is YSYEKL. V gave up 0 bases and J gave up 0 bases; unmatched junction bases: 6. This CDR3 spans 17 amino acids. The CDR3 nucleotides are TGCGCCAGCAGCCAAGAAACAGGGGGGCTCATGAACACTGAAGCTTTCTTT. Its protein is CASSQETGGLMNTEAFF.

V and J are TRBV7-3 and TRBJ1-2, with 8 nucleotides matching TRBD1. This CDR3 contains 14 residues. V lost 5 bases, J lost 8 bases, and 10 bases stayed unmatched. The germline CDR1 and CDR2 sequences are SGHTA and FQGTGA. In DNA, the CDR3 is TGTGCCAGCAGCCCGGCAGGGGGCGGTAGCGGCTACACCTTC. Its translation is CASSPAGGGSGYTF.

This chain links TRBV19 with TRBJ2-1, with 15 bases lining up with TRBD2. V lost 6 bases, J lost 0 bases, and 6 bases stayed unmatched. Germline assignment: CDR1 LNHDA and CDR2 SQIVND (reference sequence). CDR3 length: 18 residues. CDR3 amino acids: CASSPGLAGGHSYNEQFF. CDR3 nucleotides: TGTGCCAGTAGCCCGGGACTAGCGGGAGGACACTCCTACAATGAGCAGTTCTTC.

This clone was seen more than once but under ten times. The rearrangement uses TRBV19 and TRBJ2-1; D is possibly TRBD1 (5 bases). The V end lost 3 bases, the J end lost 0 bases, and 12 bases lay between the germline ends. Germline values: CDR1 LNHDA, CDR2 SQIVND (reference sequence). The CDR3 consists of 16 residues. CDR3 DNA: TGTGCCAGTAGTATGGGGCCCCAGAGCTCCTACAATGAGCAGTTCTTC. Its translation is CASSMGPQSSYNEQFF.

V gene TRBV6-2 or TRBV6-3 combines with J gene TRBJ1-2, with a weak D call TRBD1 (6 bases). Germline V CDR1 and CDR2: MNHEY, SVGEGT. The V end lost 5 bases, the J end lost 7 bases, and 11 bases lay between the germline ends. The length of the CDR3 is 12 residues. Written as DNA, the CDR3 is TGTGCCAGCAGTAAACCAGGGGCTGGCTACACCTTC. Amino acids: CASSKPGAGYTF.

The chain employs TRBV7-2 and TRBJ2-7; D is ambiguous. CDR1 is SGHTA and CDR2 is FQGNSA in the germline V gene. There are 13 residues in the CDR3. The V end was cut by 5 bases, the J end by 4 bases, with 12 bases between. The CDR3, as DNA: TGTGCCAGCAGCCCACATGTAGCATACGAGCAGTACTTC. It encodes CASSPHVAYEQYF.

This clone was observed a handful of times. The V call is TRBV7-3, the J call TRBJ2-1; perhaps TRBD2 as D (5 bases). The CDR3 loop spans 13 amino acids. Germline V gives CDR1 SGHTA, CDR2 FQGTGA. Trimming removed 5 bases from V and 6 bases from J, with 11 bases in between. CDR3 in amino acids: CASSPPGSNEQFF. The CDR3 DNA is TGTGCCAGCAGCCCGCCGGGGAGCAATGAGCAGTTCTTC.

V usage is TRBV2 and J usage is TRBJ1-4; 9 nucleotides match TRBD1. The germline gives CDR1 SNHLY, CDR2 FYNNEI. The V segment lost 8 bases and the J segment 5 bases; nucleotides outside the gene matches: 6. This CDR3 region has 14 residues. The CDR3 region is CASGGTGLNEKLFF. CDR3 nucleotide sequence: TGTGCCAGCGGGGGGACAGGGCTGAATGAAAAACTGTTTTTT.

This clone was detected only once. CDR3 DNA: TGTGCCTGGAGTGTAGGAGCAGGGTTGAGCGCCCGGGGCTACACCTTC. Translated: CAWSVGAGLSARGYTF. The chain couples TRBV30 to TRBJ1-2, with D possibly matching TRBD1 (5 bases). The V and J ends lost 0 bases and 8 bases respectively, with 22 bases between them. This CDR3 contains 16 residues. Germline V gene data show CDR1 as GTSNPN and CDR2 as SVGIG (reference sequence).

The chain joins TRBV27 to TRBJ1-1; 7 bases fit TRBD1. The ends lost 4 bases at V and 0 bases at J; junction bases unmatched: 5. Germline CDR1 MNHEY, CDR2 SMNVEV (reference sequence). The CDR3 has 15 residues. The CDR3 is CASSWTGTVNTEAFF. The CDR3 region has the DNA TGTGCCAGCAGTTGGACCGGGACAGTGAACACTGAAGCTTTCTTT.

The chain uses TRBV19 and TRBJ2-2; no clear D gene. Germline CDR1 LNHDA, CDR2 SQIVND (reference sequence). Trimming removed 2 bases from V and 4 bases from J, with 8 bases in between. This CDR3 has 14 residues. The CDR3 DNA reads TGTGCCAGTAGTATATACTCAGGCACCGGGGAGCTGTTTTTT. Amino acid sequence: CASSIYSGTGELFF.

V and J are TRBV11-1 and TRBJ2-7; tentatively, D is TRBD2 (7 bases). The CDR3 runs 14 residues. Trimming left V 5 bases short and J 0 bases short, with 11 bases between. The germline CDR1 and CDR2 sequences are SGHAT and FQDESV (reference sequence). CDR3 sequence: CASSPGGSSYEQYF. The CDR3 DNA sequence: TGTGCCAGCAGCCCGGGGGGCAGCTCCTACGAGCAGTACTTC.

The V call is TRBV9, the J call TRBJ1-2; 7 positions match TRBD1. Trimming removed 4 bases from V and 4 bases from J; junction bases left unmatched: 10. The length of the CDR3 is 15 residues. CDR1 is SGDLS and CDR2 is YYNGEE in the germline V gene. The CDR3 nucleotides read TGTGCCAGCAGCACTGCCCCGACAGGGCGCTATGGCTACACCTTC. As protein: CASSTAPTGRYGYTF.

The chain recombines TRBV5-6 with TRBJ1-2; the D is unclear. The V and J ends lost 0 bases and 8 bases respectively, with 17 bases between them. The CDR3 consists of 15 residues. CDR1 is SGHDT, CDR2 YYEEEE, per germline. The CDR3 loop reads CASSLDQRQAVGYTF. CDR3 DNA sequence: TGTGCCAGCAGCTTGGACCAAAGACAAGCTGTCGGCTACACCTTC.

V gene TRBV11-2 combines with J gene TRBJ1-6; maybe TRBD1 (5 bases). Germline V lookup: CDR1 SGHAT, CDR2 FQNNGV. Trimming cost V 5 bases and J 6 bases, with 11 bases left between them. CDR3 length: 14 residues. The CDR3 here is CASSSTGGNSPLHF. CDR3 DNA: TGTGCCAGCAGCAGCACAGGTGGTAATTCACCCCTCCACTTT. The full variable domain, its missing parts supplied by reference TRBV11-2 and TRBJ1-6, is EAGVAQSPRYKIIEKRQSVAFWCNPISGHATLYWYQQILGQGPKLLIQFQNNGVVDDSQLPKDRFSAERLKGVDSTLKIQPAKLEDSAVYLCASSSTGGNSPLHFGNGTRLTVT.

The chain carries TRBV5-1 and TRBJ1-1, with D tentatively TRBD1 (5 bases). Trimming removed 0 bases from V and 1 base from J, with 7 bases in between. This CDR3 has 14 amino acids. The V gene's germline CDR1 is SGHRS and CDR2 YFSETQ. The CDR3: CASSLGRENTEAFF. CDR3 DNA sequence: TGCGCCAGCAGCTTGGGCAGGGAGAACACTGAAGCTTTCTTT. The whole variable domain, remainder taken from reference TRBV5-1 and TRBJ1-1, is KAGVTQTPRYLIKTRGQQVTLSCSPISGHRSVSWYQQTPGQGLQFLFEYFSETQRNKGNFPGRFSGRQFSNSRSEMNVSTLELGDSALYLCASSLGRENTEAFFGQGTRLTVV.

J is TRBJ1-1 and V is TRBV3-1 (or the pseudogene TRBV3-2), with D hard to call. Germline assignment: CDR1 LGHDT and CDR2 YNNKEL (reference sequence). Deletions cut 3 bases from V and 1 base from J, with 18 bases between. This CDR3 region has 17 residues. The CDR3 region is CASSQKIGGWSNTEAFF. Written as DNA, the CDR3 is TGTGCCAGCAGCCAGAAGATCGGAGGTTGGTCGAACACTGAAGCTTTCTTT.

V and J are TRBV28 and TRBJ1-5, with D unresolved. V lost 2 bases and J lost 6, with 5 bases in between. This CDR3 is 12 amino acids long. Germline CDR1 and CDR2: MDHEN and SYDVKM. This CDR3 reads CASSLGGQPQHF. The CDR3 nucleotides read TGTGCCAGCAGTTTAGGAGGTCAGCCCCAGCATTTT.

This clone has just a few counts. The same CDR3 also results from other DNA sequences found in this sample. The chain has TRBV5-1 and TRBJ1-1; 8 bases align to TRBD1. The junction had 2 bases not matched to a gene; V was cut back by 3 bases and J by 1 base. CDR3 length equals 14 residues. Germline V lookup: CDR1 SGHRS, CDR2 YFSETQ. The CDR3: CASSSQGANTEAFF. CDR3 DNA: TGCGCCAGCAGCTCCCAGGGGGCGAACACTGAAGCTTTCTTT.

The CDR3 loop reads CASTTNTEAFF. The CDR3, as DNA: TGTGCCAGCACTACTAACACTGAAGCTTTCTTT. The chain has TRBV28 and TRBJ1-1; D not resolved. V was clipped by 7 bases and J by 2 bases, with 5 bases between them. This CDR3 spans 11 amino acids. The germline V gene has CDR1 MDHEN and CDR2 SYDVKM.

This rearrangement joins TRBV20-1 to TRBJ2-3, with D possibly matching TRBD1 (6 bases). Germline V gene lookup returns CDR1 DFQATT and CDR2 SNEGSKA (reference sequence). The CDR3 is made up of 16 amino acids. V was trimmed by 3 bases and J by 1 base, leaving 17 bases between them. In nucleotides, the CDR3 is TGCAGTGCTAGTATCCATCAGGGGTTGGGCACAGATACGCAGTATTTT. It codes for CSASIHQGLGTDTQYF.

The rearrangement uses TRBV19 and TRBJ2-2, with TRBD1 identical over 11 bases. The CDR3 covers 16 residues. V trimming: 5 bases; J trimming: 4 bases; junction bases outside the gene matches: 6. Germline V gives CDR1 LNHDA, CDR2 SQIVND (reference sequence). The CDR3, as DNA: TGTGCCAGTAGTCTGGGACAGGGGGTCGTCACCGGGGAGCTGTTTTTT. Protein product: CASSLGQGVVTGELFF.

The V call is TRBV10-3, the J call TRBJ2-3; 7 nucleotides agree with TRBD2. The germline V gene encodes CDR1 ENHRY and CDR2 SYGVKD. The length of the CDR3 is 14 residues. Trimming took 2 bases from V and 1 from J; bases not matched to a gene: 0. The DNA for the CDR3 is TGTGCCATCAGTGAGACTAGCGGCACAGATACGCAGTATTTT. Amino acid sequence: CAISETSGTDTQYF.